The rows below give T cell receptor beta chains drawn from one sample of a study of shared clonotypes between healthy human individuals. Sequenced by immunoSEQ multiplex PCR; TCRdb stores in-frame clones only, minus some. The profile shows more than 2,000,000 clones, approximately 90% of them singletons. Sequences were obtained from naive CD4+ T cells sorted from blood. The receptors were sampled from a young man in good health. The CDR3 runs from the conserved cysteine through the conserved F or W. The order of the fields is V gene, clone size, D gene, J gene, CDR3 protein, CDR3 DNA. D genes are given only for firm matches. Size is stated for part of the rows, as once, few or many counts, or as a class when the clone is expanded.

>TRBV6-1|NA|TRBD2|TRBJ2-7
CASIRTSGSYEQYF
TGTGCCAGCATAAGGACTAGCGGGTCGTACGAGCAGTACTTC
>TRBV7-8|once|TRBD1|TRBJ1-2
CASSLETGPHYGYTF
TGTGCCAGCAGCTTAGAGACAGGGCCCCATTATGGCTACACCTTC
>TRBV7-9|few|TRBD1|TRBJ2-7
CASSPGQGLEQYF
TGTGCCAGCAGCCCTGGACAGGGTCTGGAGCAGTACTTC
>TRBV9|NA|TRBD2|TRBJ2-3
CASSVGTGTSTDTQYF
TGTGCCAGCAGCGTTGGAACCGGGACTAGTACAGATACGCAGTATTTT
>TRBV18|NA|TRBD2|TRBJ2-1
CASSTLAGGDNEQFF
TGTGCCAGCTCAACACTAGCGGGGGGGGACAATGAGCAGTTCTTC
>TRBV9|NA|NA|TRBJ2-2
CASSTQGSNTGELFF
TGTGCCAGCAGCACTCAGGGCTCGAACACCGGGGAGCTGTTTTTT
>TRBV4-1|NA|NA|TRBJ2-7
CASSQEAGIATEQYF
TGCGCCAGCAGCCAAGAAGCAGGGATAGCGACCGAGCAGTACTTC
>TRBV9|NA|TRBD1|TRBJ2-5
CASSIGTGSETQYF
TGTGCCAGCAGCATAGGGACAGGTTCGGAGACCCAGTACTTC
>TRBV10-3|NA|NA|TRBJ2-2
CAISEVAGLNTGELFF
TGTGCCATCAGTGAAGTGGCGGGCCTCAACACCGGGGAGCTGTTTTTT
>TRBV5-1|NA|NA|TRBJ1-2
CASSLGHTPLSNYGYTF
TGCGCCAGCAGCTTAGGACATACTCCACTCTCTAACTATGGCTACACCTTC
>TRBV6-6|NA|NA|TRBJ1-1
CASSYREAFSEAFF
TGTGCCAGCAGCTACAGGGAGGCCTTTTCAGAAGCTTTCTTT
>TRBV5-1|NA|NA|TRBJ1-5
CASSFSGDSNQPQHF
TGCGCCAGCAGCTTTTCAGGGGATAGCAATCAGCCCCAGCATTTT
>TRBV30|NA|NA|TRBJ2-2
CAWSGGTGELFF
TGTGCCTGGAGTGGCGGTACCGGGGAGCTGTTTTTT
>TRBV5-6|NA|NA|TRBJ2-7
CASMENPTNYEQYF
TGTGCCAGCATGGAAAACCCGACCAACTACGAGCAGTACTTC
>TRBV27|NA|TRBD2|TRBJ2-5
CASSFRRAGGRETQYF
TGTGCCAGCAGTTTTAGACGGGCGGGGGGAAGAGAGACCCAGTACTTC
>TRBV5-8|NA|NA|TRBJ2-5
CASSLVEETQYF
TGTGCCAGCAGCTTGGTTGAGGAGACCCAGTACTTC
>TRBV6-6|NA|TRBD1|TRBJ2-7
CASSRTGGNEQYF
TGTGCCAGCAGCCGGACAGGGGGCAACGAGCAGTACTTC
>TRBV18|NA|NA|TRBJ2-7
CASSPPPGASSEQYF
TGTGCCAGCTCACCTCCCCCCGGCGCCAGCAGCGAGCAGTACTTC
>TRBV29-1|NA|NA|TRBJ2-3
CSVEKSGAPDTQYF
TGCAGCGTTGAAAAATCGGGAGCCCCAGATACGCAGTATTTT
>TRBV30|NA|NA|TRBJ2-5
CAWTSPPTSETQYF
TGTGCCTGGACCTCACCCCCCACCTCCGAGACCCAGTACTTC
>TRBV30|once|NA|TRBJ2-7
CAWGRVYEQYF
TGTGCCTGGGGCAGGGTCTACGAGCAGTACTTC
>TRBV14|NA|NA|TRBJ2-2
CASSQTSIGAGELFF
TGTGCCAGCAGCCAGACATCGATTGGTGCCGGGGAGCTGTTTTTT
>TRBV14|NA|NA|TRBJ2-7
CASSQGIAVKAGEQYF
TGTGCCAGCAGCCAAGGAATAGCGGTTAAAGCGGGCGAGCAGTACTTC
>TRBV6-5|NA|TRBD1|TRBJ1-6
CASSTDRARNSPLHF
TGTGCCAGCAGCACGGACAGGGCTAGGAATTCACCCCTCCACTTT
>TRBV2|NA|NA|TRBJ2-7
CASSAWTIYEQYF
TGTGCCAGCAGTGCCTGGACTATCTACGAGCAGTACTTC
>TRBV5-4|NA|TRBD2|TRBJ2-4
CASSRGGQTENIQYF
TGTGCCAGCAGCCGGGGGGGGCAGACCGAAAACATTCAGTACTTC
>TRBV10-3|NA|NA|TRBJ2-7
CAISESAQGYEQYF
TGTGCCATCAGTGAGTCTGCTCAGGGGTACGAGCAGTACTTC
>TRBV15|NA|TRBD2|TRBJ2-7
CATGDRVRDYSYEQYF
TGTGCCACCGGGGATCGCGTGAGGGACTACTCCTACGAGCAGTACTTC
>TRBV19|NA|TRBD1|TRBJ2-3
CASSTRDRYTDTQYF
TGTGCCAGTAGTACGAGGGACAGGTACACAGATACGCAGTATTTT
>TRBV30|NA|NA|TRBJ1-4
CAWTSGAGTNEKLFF
TGTGCCTGGACGTCAGGGGCGGGAACTAATGAAAAACTGTTTTTT
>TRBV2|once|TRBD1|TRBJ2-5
CASSGDSLVPHF
TGTGCCAGCAGTGGGGACAGCCTGGTTCCACACTTC
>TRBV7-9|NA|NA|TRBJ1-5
CASSRDSHNQPQHF
TGTGCCAGCAGCCGCGACAGCCACAATCAGCCCCAGCATTTT
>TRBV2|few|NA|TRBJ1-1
CASSESGTEAFF
TGTGCCAGCAGTGAGTCGGGCACTGAAGCTTTCTTT
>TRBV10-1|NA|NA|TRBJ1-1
CASSKGSNTEAFF
TGCGCCAGCAGTAAGGGTTCGAACACTGAAGCTTTCTTT
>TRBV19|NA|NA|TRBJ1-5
CASSYQGNQPQHF
TGTGCCAGTAGTTACCAGGGTAATCAGCCCCAGCATTTT
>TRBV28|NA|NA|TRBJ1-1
CASFTNTEAFF
TGTGCCAGCTTTACGAACACTGAAGCTTTCTTT
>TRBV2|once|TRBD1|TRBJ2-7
CASSEREGTGGYF
TGTGCCAGCAGCGAACGCGAAGGGACAGGGGGGTACTTC
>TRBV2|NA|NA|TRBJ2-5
CASSWTAGTQYF
TGTGCCAGCAGCTGGACTGCCGGGACCCAGTACTTC